These 14 T cell receptor beta chains originate from one sample sequenced in a study of OX40 agonist ivuxolimab in advanced cancers. The data were produced by immunoSEQ multiplex PCR, yet TCRdb's version contains in-frame clones alone and is incomplete. The repertoire holds 60,000 to 85,000 clones, with 88% as singletons. Sample: CD4+ or CD8+ T cells sorted from blood, taken in a trial of the OX40 agonist ivuxolimab. The receptors come from an adult with an advanced solid tumor such as melanoma, head and neck, liver or kidney cancer.

The rearrangement links TRBV7-3 to TRBJ1-1; the D gene is possibly TRBD1 (5 bases). CDR1 is SGHTA, CDR2 FQGTGA, per germline. CDR3 size: 18 residues. With 2 bases removed from V and 1 base from J, the gap between germline ends came to 20 bases. CDR3: CASSLEGRGFRKNTEAFF. The CDR3 DNA sequence: TGTGCCAGCAGCTTAGAGGGGCGGGGTTTTCGGAAGAACACTGAAGCTTTCTTT.

The genes are TRBV30 and TRBJ1-6; D remains unclear. Trimming took 2 bases from V and 9 from J, leaving 5 bases between them. CDR3 length equals 11 residues. In germline, CDR1 is GTSNPN, CDR2 SVGIG (reference sequence). CDR3 loop: CAWSHISPLHF. The CDR3 DNA reads as TGTGCCTGGAGTCATATTTCACCCCTCCACTTT.

The chain combines TRBV4-1 with TRBJ2-4, with 8 positions matching TRBD1. V lost 5 bases and J lost 4; bases outside the gene matches: 10. The CDR3 has 16 amino acids. Germline V lookup: CDR1 MGHRA, CDR2 YSYEKL. In DNA form, the CDR3 reads TGCGCCAGCAGCTCTCAGTGGACAGGGACTAAAAACATTCAGTACTTC. It specifies CASSSQWTGTKNIQYF.

V gene TRBV30 combines with J gene TRBJ1-1, with no clear D. The CDR3 has 13 residues. Deletions cut 2 bases from V and 1 base from J, with 8 bases between. The germline V gene encodes CDR1 GTSNPN and CDR2 SVGIG (reference sequence). CDR3 residues: CAWSTTTNTEAFF. The CDR3 coding sequence is TGTGCCTGGAGTACGACGACGAACACTGAAGCTTTCTTT.

DNA for the CDR3: TGTGCCTGGAGTGTAATTCGAATGGACAGGTCCTACGAGCAGTACTTC. This translates into CAWSVIRMDRSYEQYF. The rearrangement links TRBV30 to TRBJ2-7; 7 positions agree with TRBD1. The J segment lost 1 base and the V segment lost 0 bases, leaving 9 bases of the junction unmatched. The CDR3 spans 16 residues. Looked up from germline, CDR1 is GTSNPN and CDR2 is SVGIG (reference sequence).

The chain has TRBV7-2 and TRBJ2-7, with D unclear. From germline, CDR1 is SGHTA and CDR2 FQGNSA. V lost 5 bases and J 2 bases, leaving 10 bases between the germline ends. The CDR3 contains 13 residues. For the CDR3, the DNA is TGTGCCAGCAGCACAAGTGAGGCCTACGAGCAGTACTTC. Residues: CASSTSEAYEQYF.

The chain uses TRBV19 and TRBJ2-3; tentatively, D is TRBD2 (5 bases). CDR1 LNHDA and CDR2 SQIVND come from the germline V gene (reference sequence). This CDR3 is 15 amino acids long. Trimming cost V 7 bases and J 0 bases, with 14 bases left between them. The CDR3 nucleotides are TGTGCCAGTACCAGGAGCGGAGCTAGCACAGATACGCAGTATTTT. Its protein is CASTRSGASTDTQYF.

This chain links TRBV7-2 with TRBJ2-6; perhaps D is TRBD1 or TRBD2 (5 bases each). CDR3 size: 17 residues. Trimming took off 0 bases at V and 0 bases at J, with 9 bases between the two ends. Germline CDR1 reads SGHTA; CDR2 reads FQGNSA. CDR3 nucleotide sequence: TGTGCCAGCAGCTTAGCGGGGGTACGCTCTGGGGCCAACGTCCTGACTTTC. It yields the protein CASSLAGVRSGANVLTF.

The genes are TRBV11-3 and TRBJ2-1; tentatively, D is TRBD2 (6 bases). There are 13 residues in the CDR3. Germline V gene data show CDR1 as SGHNT and CDR2 as YENEEA. The ends were cut back, 5 bases at V and 8 bases at J, with 13 bases in the middle. CDR3 nucleotides: TGTGCCAGCAGCAGTCAGGAGGGGTATGAGCAGTTCTTC. It yields the protein CASSSQEGYEQFF.

The V gene is TRBV30, the J gene TRBJ2-7, with TRBD1 as a possible D gene (5 bases). CDR1 and CDR2 (germline): GTSNPN, SVGIG (reference sequence). V lost 1 base to trimming and J lost 2 bases, with 9 bases between them. The CDR3 sequence is 13 residues long. CDR3 amino acids: CAWSGRATYEQYF. The CDR3 region has the DNA TGTGCCTGGAGTGGCAGGGCAACCTACGAGCAGTACTTC.

The CDR3 region has the DNA TGCGCCAGCAGCTTCGTCTCTGGAACTGGGGCCAACGTCCTGACTTTC. Encoded protein: CASSFVSGTGANVLTF. This chain connects TRBV5-1 to TRBJ2-6; D gene unclear. CDR3 length: 16 amino acids. Germline-derived CDR1 and CDR2 are SGHRS and YFSETQ. Trimming shortened V by 2 bases and J by 2 bases, and 11 bases separated the two germline ends.

The rearrangement joins TRBV6-1 to TRBJ2-7; a weak D match, TRBD2 (7 bases). The germline V gene encodes CDR1 MNHNS and CDR2 SASEGT. V was clipped by 11 bases and J by 1 base, with 15 bases between them. The CDR3 is made up of 13 amino acids. The CDR3 here is CAFGGLHSYEQYF. The CDR3, as DNA: TGTGCCTTCGGGGGGCTTCATTCCTACGAGCAGTACTTC.

The rearrangement uses TRBV7-9 and TRBJ1-2; 7 bases agree with TRBD1. The CDR3 consists of 17 residues. After removal of 5 bases from V and 7 bases from J, the junction contained 19 bases not matched to a gene. Germline lookup yields CDR1 SEHNR and CDR2 FQNEAQ (reference sequence). The CDR3 DNA is TGTGCCAGCAGCCCTGACCGTTTACAGGGGCCGGGGTCTGGCTACACCTTC. Translation: CASSPDRLQGPGSGYTF. The entire variable domain, with the rest obtained from reference TRBV7-9 and TRBJ1-2, is as follows: DTGVSQNPRHKITKRGQNVTFRCDPISEHNRLYWYRQTLGQGPEFLTYFQNEAQLEKSRLLSDRFSAERPKGSFSTLEIQRTEQGDSAMYLCASSPDRLQGPGSGYTFGSGTRLTVV.

The V gene is TRBV19, the J gene TRBJ2-5, with no clear D. Germline CDR1 LNHDA, CDR2 SQIVND (reference sequence). The V gene lost 0 bases and the J gene lost 2 bases, with 4 bases spanning the gap. This CDR3 has 13 amino acids. The CDR3 DNA follows: TGTGCCAGTAGTATAGAGAGGCAAGAGACCCAGTACTTC. Encoded protein: CASSIERQETQYF.